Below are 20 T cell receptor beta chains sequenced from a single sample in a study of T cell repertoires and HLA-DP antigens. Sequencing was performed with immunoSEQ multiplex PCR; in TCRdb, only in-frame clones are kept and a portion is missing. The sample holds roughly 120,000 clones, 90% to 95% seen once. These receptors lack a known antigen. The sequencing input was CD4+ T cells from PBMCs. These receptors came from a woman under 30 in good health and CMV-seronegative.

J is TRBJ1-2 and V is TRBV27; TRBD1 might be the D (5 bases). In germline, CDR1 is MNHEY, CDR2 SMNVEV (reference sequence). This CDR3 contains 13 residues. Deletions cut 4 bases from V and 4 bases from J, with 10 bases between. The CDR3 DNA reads TGTGCCAGCAGTTCAGGGATAGGCTATGGCTACACCTTC. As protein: CASSSGIGYGYTF.

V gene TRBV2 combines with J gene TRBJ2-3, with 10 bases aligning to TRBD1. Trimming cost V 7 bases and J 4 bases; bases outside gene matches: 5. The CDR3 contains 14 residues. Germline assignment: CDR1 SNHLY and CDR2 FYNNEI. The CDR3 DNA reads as TGTGCCAGCACCCGGGACAGGGGCCCAGATACGCAGTATTTT. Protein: CASTRDRGPDTQYF.

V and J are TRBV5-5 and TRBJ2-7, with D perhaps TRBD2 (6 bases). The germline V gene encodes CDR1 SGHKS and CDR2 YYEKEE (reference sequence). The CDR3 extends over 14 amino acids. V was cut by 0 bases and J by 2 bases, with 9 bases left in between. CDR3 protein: CASSLESGAYEQYF. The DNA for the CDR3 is TGTGCCAGCAGCTTGGAGTCGGGGGCCTACGAGCAGTACTTC.

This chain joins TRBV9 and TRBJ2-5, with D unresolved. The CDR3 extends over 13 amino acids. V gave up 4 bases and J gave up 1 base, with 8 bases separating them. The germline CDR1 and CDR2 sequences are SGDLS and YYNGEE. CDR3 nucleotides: TGTGCCAGCAGCCAACATACCCAAGAGACCCAGTACTTC. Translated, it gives CASSQHTQETQYF.

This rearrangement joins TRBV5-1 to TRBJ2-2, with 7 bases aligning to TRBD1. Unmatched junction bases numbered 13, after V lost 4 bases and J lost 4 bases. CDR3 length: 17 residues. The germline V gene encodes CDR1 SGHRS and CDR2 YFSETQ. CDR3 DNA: TGCGCCAGCAGCGATATACAGGGGAGTCCCGGCACCGGGGAGCTGTTTTTT. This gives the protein CASSDIQGSPGTGELFF.

The CDR3 nucleotides are TGTGCCATCAGTGAGACCGGAATTAGCAATGAGCAGTTCTTC. This translates into CAISETGISNEQFF. The V and J genes are TRBV10-3 and TRBJ2-1; D is uncertain. The CDR3 has 14 amino acids. Germline V gives CDR1 ENHRY, CDR2 SYGVKD. Between the trimmed V and J ends, which lost 2 bases and 6 bases, there was a span of 11 bases.

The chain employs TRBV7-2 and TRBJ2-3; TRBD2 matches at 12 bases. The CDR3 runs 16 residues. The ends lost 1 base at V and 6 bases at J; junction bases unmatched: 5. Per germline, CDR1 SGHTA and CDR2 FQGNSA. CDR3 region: CASSLDASGGADTQYF. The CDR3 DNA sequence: TGTGCCAGCAGCTTAGATGCTAGCGGGGGGGCCGATACGCAGTATTTT.

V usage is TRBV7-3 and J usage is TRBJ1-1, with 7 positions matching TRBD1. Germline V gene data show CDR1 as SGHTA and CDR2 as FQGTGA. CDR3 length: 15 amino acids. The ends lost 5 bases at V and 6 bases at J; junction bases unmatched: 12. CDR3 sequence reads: CASSQEPGGMSEAFF. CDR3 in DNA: TGTGCCAGCAGCCAGGAGCCAGGGGGTATGTCTGAAGCTTTCTTT.

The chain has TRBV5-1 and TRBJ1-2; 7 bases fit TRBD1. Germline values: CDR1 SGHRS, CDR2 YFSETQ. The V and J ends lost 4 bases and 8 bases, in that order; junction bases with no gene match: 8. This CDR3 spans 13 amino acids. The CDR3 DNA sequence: TGCGCCAGCAGCCCGACAGGGACGGAAGGCTACACCTTC. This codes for CASSPTGTEGYTF.

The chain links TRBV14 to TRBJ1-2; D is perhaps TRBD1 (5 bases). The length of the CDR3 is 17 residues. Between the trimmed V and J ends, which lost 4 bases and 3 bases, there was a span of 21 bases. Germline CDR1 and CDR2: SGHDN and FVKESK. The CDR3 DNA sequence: TGTGCCAGCAGCCCCCGGGGATGGGAGGGGCGCTACTATGGCTACACCTTC. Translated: CASSPRGWEGRYYGYTF.

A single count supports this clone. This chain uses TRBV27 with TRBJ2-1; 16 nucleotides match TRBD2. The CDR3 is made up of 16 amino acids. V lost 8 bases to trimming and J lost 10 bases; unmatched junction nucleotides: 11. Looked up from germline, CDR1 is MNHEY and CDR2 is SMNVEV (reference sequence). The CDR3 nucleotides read TGTGCCAGCGCCGGGACTAGCGGGGGGGGCCCAGGGGAGCAGTTCTTC. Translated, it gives CASAGTSGGGPGEQFF.

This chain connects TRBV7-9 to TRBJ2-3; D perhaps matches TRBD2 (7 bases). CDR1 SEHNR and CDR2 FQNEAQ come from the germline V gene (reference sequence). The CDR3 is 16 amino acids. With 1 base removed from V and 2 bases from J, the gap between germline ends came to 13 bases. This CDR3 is CASSLVAGAVTDTQYF. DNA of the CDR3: TGTGCCAGCAGCTTAGTTGCGGGGGCCGTCACAGATACGCAGTATTTT.

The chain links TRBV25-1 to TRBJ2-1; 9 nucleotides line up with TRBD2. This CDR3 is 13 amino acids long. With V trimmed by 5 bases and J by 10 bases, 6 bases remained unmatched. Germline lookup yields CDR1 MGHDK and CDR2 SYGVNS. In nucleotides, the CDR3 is TGTGCCAGCAGTAAAATAGCGGGAGCGGAGCAGTTCTTC. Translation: CASSKIAGAEQFF.

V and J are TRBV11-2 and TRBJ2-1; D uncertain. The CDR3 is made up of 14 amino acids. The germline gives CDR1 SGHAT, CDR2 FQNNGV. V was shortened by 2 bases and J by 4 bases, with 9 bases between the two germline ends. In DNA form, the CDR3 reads TGTGCCAGCAGCTTAAGGTGGTCGTACAATGAGCAGTTCTTC. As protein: CASSLRWSYNEQFF.

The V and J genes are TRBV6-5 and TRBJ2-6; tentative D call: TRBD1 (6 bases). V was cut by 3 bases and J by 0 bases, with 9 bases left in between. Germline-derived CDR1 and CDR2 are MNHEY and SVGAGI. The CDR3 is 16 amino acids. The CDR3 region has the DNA TGTGCCAGCAGTTATAGGGGGTACTCTGGGGCCAACGTCCTGACTTTC. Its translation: CASSYRGYSGANVLTF.

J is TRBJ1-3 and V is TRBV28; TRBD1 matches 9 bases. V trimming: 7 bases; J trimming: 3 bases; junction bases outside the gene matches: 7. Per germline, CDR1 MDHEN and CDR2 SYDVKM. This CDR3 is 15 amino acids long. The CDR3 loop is CASTLDRGDGNTIYF. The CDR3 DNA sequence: TGTGCCAGCACCTTGGACAGGGGTGATGGAAACACCATATATTTT.

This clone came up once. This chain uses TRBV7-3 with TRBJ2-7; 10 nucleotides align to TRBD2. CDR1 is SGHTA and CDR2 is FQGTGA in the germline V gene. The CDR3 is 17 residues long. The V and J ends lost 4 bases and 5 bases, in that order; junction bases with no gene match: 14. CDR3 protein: CASSSGLAVRGPHEQYF. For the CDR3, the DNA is TGTGCCAGCAGCTCCGGACTAGCGGTGAGAGGCCCCCACGAGCAGTACTTC.

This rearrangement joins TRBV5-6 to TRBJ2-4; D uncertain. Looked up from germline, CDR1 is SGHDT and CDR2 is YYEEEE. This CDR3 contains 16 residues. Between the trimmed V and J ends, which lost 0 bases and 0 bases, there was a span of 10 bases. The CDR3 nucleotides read TGTGCCAGCAGCTTGGGTGCTAACTTAGCCAAAAACATTCAGTACTTC. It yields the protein CASSLGANLAKNIQYF.

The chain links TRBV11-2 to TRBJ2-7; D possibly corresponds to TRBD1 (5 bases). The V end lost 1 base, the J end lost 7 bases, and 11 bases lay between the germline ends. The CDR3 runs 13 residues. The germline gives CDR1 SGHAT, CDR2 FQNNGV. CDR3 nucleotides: TGTGCCAGCAGCTTAGGGATGCCAGGGGAGCAGTACTTC. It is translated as CASSLGMPGEQYF.

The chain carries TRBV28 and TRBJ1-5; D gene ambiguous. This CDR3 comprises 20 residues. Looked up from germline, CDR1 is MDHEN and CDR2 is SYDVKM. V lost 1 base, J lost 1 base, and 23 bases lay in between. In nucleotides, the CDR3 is TGTGCCAGCAGTTTATTGGGTGGTAGGGCCCGATGGTGGAGCAATCAGCCCCAGCATTTT. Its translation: CASSLLGGRARWWSNQPQHF.